This T cell receptor (beta chain) was sequenced in a study of blood T cells in healthy people across ages (dated by TCRdb to the mid-2010s). For the study in its entirety: In model experiments, template switching captured about one uniquely barcoded TCR beta cDNA molecule for every two T cells. For two donors (one aged 18 to 30 and one aged 80 or older), the study analyzed two additional independent replicas of 1 million unique cDNA reads from the same blood draw. To track age-related changes in TCR beta repertoire diversity, the study relied on deep sequencing normalized with unique cDNA molecular identifiers. The donors were divided into four age groups: young (average about 16 years), middle-aged (about 39), aged (approximately 62) and long-lived (nearly 85). Results the study describes overall, beyond this receptor: A strong correlation was found between observed TCR beta diversity and the percentage of naive T cells measured by flow cytometry. Conclusive comparison of naive and antigen-experienced compartments was prevented by the profiling of bulk unsorted PBMCs. Estimates of total diversity from one million sequenced T cells were regarded as lower bounds and underestimates. Compared with the aged group, more naive CD4+ T cells, fewer expanded clones and increased TCR diversity were shown by the long-lived group, suggesting age selection. Because the CMV infection status of the donors was unknown, age-related changes in expanded clonotypes may potentially have been confounded. As age increased, observed TCR beta diversity per million T cells dropped in a roughly linear way, and a significant reduction was already evident by age about 36.

Donors were 39 systemically healthy Caucasian individuals from Russia aged about 6 to 100 years. Around 10 milliliters of peripheral blood were drawn from each donor into EDTA-treated Vacutainer tubes. Ficoll-Paque density-gradient centrifugation was used to isolate PBMCs, with at least 6.5 million per sample. Total RNA, at least 6 micrograms per sample, was extracted from PBMCs with Trizol reagent. Naive CD45RAhigh/CD27high T cell percentages were measured by flow cytometry on a PBMC aliquot from every donor. The germline V gene sets CDR1 to KGHSH and CDR2 to LQKENI. Trimming removed 3 bases from V and 3 bases from J, leaving 11 bases between the germline ends. The CDR3 holds 14 amino acids from the cysteine to the phenylalanine. Only CDR3 DNA remains: 42 bases, in frame from the first base. On this clonotype itself: Its binding antigen is unknown. No base-level quality is on record; no much larger clone is a single base apart.

The method behind the library was 5' RACE. The instrument was an Illumina HiSeq 2500. A second PCR of about 6 to 12 cycles was performed with a sample-barcoded 5' primer and a J-beta primer mix. A template-switch 5' adaptor carrying 12 random nucleotides introduced a unique molecular identifier onto each TCR beta cDNA molecule. At least 3 million CDR3-containing paired-end reads were obtained from each sample. First-strand cDNA synthesis was performed from all RNA using the Mint cDNA synthesis kit, with priming by a TRBC-specific oligonucleotide. Following uracil-DNA glycosylase treatment, all cDNA underwent a first 18-cycle PCR with the universal primers M1SS and BC2_uni_R. The source study handled its data this way. Each sample was normalized by randomly selecting 1 million high-quality reads, each carrying a distinct molecular identifier. Instead of being binned into consensus sequences, reads with shared molecular identifiers were discarded. MiTCR, run with a Q25 quality threshold and the strictest error-elimination algorithm, handled CDR3 identification, clonotype clustering and error correction. A nonparametric unseen species model with Euler transformation was used to estimate lower-bound total TCR beta diversity. TCRdb cleaned the public reads at Q25 with fastp, built clones with MiXCR and kept in-frame beta chains. Entries are consolidated by CDR3 protein sequence, retaining the most common genes and DNA. The V and J calls shown here were made by TCRdb, not taken from the authors' results. This sample lists roughly 1,000,000 distinct CDR3 sequences; approximately 26% were detected once. About 0.8% of the sample rests with the top ten.

Separately, the same data were catalogued under a study of T cells of mothers and their children. As the second study states: Donors were nine systemically healthy Caucasian individuals: three mothers and their six children. cDNA synthesis consumed the entire amount of extracted RNA, loaded at approximately 1.4 ug RNA in each 15 ul reaction. In the second PCR, sample barcodes and 2-4 random nucleotides were introduced via the M1S primer. More than 8 million TCR beta CDR3 reads were obtained from each mother, and 2.5 million to 3.5 million reads were obtained from each child. Thymic selection shapes the output of TCR recombination in a similar way in related and unrelated pairs, and inherited differences have a minor effect. Normalized repertoire overlap was always found to be slightly, but never significantly, higher in related mother-child pairs than in unrelated mother-child pairs. No persistent microchimeric T cell clones were found, with a detection sensitivity of around 100 clones per million clonotypes. In the study, deep NGS was used to compare the TCR beta repertoires of mothers and children, and features distinguishing related mother-child pairs from unrelated individuals were sought. The mean age was 40 +/- 4 years for the mothers and 11 +/- 4 years for the children. After adapters were ligated using NEBNext reagents, the libraries underwent 100+100 nt paired-end sequencing on an Illumina HiSeq 2000. To prevent cross-contamination, the mother and child libraries were prepared a month apart and were sequenced in separate runs. Each donor had between roughly 450,000 and 2,100,000 distinct TCR beta clonotypes identified. Naive TCR beta clonotypes were estimated from low-frequency clonotypes matched to each donor's FACS-determined naive share, without sorting.

The sequenced sample consisted of blood. The V and J genes are TRBV18 and TRBJ2-5; no D gene is confidently identified. This sequence originates from a girl aged 2-10 years in good health. The CDR3 here reads CASSPGPREETQYF. The nucleotides are TGTGCCAGCTCACCCGGGCCTCGGGAAGAGACCCAGTACTTC.